Sequencing of this TCR beta chain was carried out in a study of T-cell reconstitution after alpha-beta-depleted transplantation in children. This clonotype was counted between two and nine times. TCRbeta library construction was performed incorporating unique molecular identifiers. TCRdb reanalysed the PCR reads using MiXCR and keeps one entry per CDR3 protein. The profile covers 500,000 or so distinct CDR3 sequences, with around a third appearing a single time and around 2.3% taken by the ten largest. Looked up from germline, CDR1 is SGHVS and CDR2 is FQNEAQ. The V end lost 0 bases, the J end lost 0 bases, and 9 bases lay between the germline ends. The length of the CDR3 is 16 residues.

The rearrangement uses TRBV7-8 and TRBJ1-5; D is uncertain. This sample comprised PBMCs from the stem cell graft donor, obtained from the stem cell graft. This TCR was sampled from a human donor who donated a stem cell graft to a child with aplastic anemia. In DNA form, the CDR3 reads TGTGCCAGCAGCTTAGCAGGGCGGTATAGCAATCAGCCCCAGCATTTT. Protein sequence: CASSLAGRYSNQPQHF.